This T cell receptor beta chain was profiled in a study of T cell repertoires in cytomegalovirus infection (dated by TCRdb to the late 2010s). At the level of the whole study: Peptide stimulations targeted recently identified HLA-C-restricted CMV epitopes, whose presentation resists viral immunomodulation, together with well-studied HLA-B-restricted epitopes. Because public TCR beta signatures pointed to carriage of CMV infection together with the matching HLA type, the HLA type of each donor mattered for the analysis. Study-wide findings and limitations: In both this cohort and an independent approximately 370-donor cohort, the cumulative frequency of public TCR beta family members distinguished carriers of CMV infection plus the relevant HLA type. The ex vivo response was dominated by HLA-C-restricted CMV-specific TCR beta clonotypes, which also provided the single most frequent clonotype in two of eight donors.

Concerning this clonotype: Its antigen is currently not known. No base qualities exist here, and no much larger clone lies one base off it.

In the paper's terms, the treatment or condition label means: in vitro stimulation with specific CMV peptide epitopes to enrich CMV-specific T cells. From the cysteine through the phenylalanine, the CDR3 covers 18 amino acids. The retained sequence is limited to the CDR3, 54 bases, with the frame set at the first base. V and J are truncated by 5 bases and 6 bases respectively, leaving an intervening sequence of 28 bases. In the germline V gene, CDR1 corresponds to SGHVT and CDR2 to SQSDAQ. The listed sequencing device is Illumina HiSeq 1500. TCRdb reprocessing: public reads trimmed at Q25 with fastp, clones called with MiXCR, in-frame beta chains kept. CDR3 protein duplicates are merged, each entry listing the most common genes and DNA. In all, the sample holds about 340,000 distinct CDR3 sequences, and just under 30% of those were seen once. Over 15% of the sample comes from the top ten.

The rearrangement joined TRBV7-4 to TRBJ1-2; a weak D assignment points to TRBD1 (6 bases agree). This receptor was obtained from a human donor in good health (CMV status not recorded). Some clones in this sample may be carry-over from other donors' samples. The material was cultured PBMCs, obtained from culture after CMV antigen stimulation. CDR3 reads: CASSISQPLGGPNDGYTF. The DNA sequence reads TGTGCCAGCAGCATCTCACAACCGTTGGGGGGGCCGAATGATGGCTACACCTTC.